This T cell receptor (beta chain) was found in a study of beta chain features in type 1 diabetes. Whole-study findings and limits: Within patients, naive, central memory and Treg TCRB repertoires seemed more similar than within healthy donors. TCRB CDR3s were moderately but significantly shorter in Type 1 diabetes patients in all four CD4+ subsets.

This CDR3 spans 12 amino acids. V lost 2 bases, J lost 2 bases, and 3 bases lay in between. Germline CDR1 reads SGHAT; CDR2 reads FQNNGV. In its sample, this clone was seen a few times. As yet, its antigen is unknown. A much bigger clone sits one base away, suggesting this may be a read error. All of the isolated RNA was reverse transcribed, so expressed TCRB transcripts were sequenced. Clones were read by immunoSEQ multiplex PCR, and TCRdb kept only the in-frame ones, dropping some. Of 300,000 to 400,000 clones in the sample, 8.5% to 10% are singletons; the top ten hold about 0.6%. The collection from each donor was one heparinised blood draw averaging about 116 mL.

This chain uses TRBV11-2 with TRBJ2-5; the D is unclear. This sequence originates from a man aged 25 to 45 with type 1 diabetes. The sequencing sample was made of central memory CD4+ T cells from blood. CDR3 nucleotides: TGTGCCAGCAGCTTACTTCAAGAGACCCAGTACTTC. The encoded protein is CASSLLQETQYF.